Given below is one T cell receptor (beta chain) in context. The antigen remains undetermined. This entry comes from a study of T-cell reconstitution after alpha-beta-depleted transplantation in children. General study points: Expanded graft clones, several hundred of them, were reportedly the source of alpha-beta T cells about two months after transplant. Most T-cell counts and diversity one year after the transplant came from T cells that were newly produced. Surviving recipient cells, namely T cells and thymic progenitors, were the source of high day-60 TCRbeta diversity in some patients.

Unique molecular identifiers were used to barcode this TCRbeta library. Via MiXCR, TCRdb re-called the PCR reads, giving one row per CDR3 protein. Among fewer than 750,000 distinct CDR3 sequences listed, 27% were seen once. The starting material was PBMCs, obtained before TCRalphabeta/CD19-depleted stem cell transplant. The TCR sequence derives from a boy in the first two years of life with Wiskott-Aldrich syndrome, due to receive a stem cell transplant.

CDR3 loop: CSARGPLVAGAHEQYF. The CDR3, as DNA: TGCAGTGCTAGAGGTCCCCTGGTAGCGGGAGCCCACGAGCAGTACTTC. This rearrangement joins TRBV20-1 to TRBJ2-7; 9 nucleotides line up with TRBD2. Looked up from germline, CDR1 is DFQATT and CDR2 is SNEGSKA (reference sequence). Trimming at V came to 1 base and at J to 5 bases, leaving 12 bases not matched to a gene. This CDR3 is 16 amino acids long.